Listed below are T cell receptor beta chains from one sample, sequenced in a study of shared T cell receptors in the human thymus. Repertoires were generated with immunoSEQ multiplex PCR, while TCRdb's copy carries only in-frame clones and drops some. The sample carries about 380,000 clones, 95% recorded once. Sequences were obtained from thymocytes. These receptor sequences come from a human donor. CDR3s include the opening cysteine and the closing phenylalanine or tryptophan. The D gene is left open where the match is weak. Part of the rows lack a size; the others show once, few, many or a class for expanded clones.

j_gene	d_gene	len	v_gene	abundance	CDR3aa	CDR3nt
TRBJ2-7	TRBD1	15	TRBV5-1	few	CASSLHRDRGHEQYF	TGCGCCAGCAGCCTACACCGGGACAGGGGCCACGAGCAGTACTTC
TRBJ1-5	NA	11	TRBV7-2	NA	CASSLNQPQHF	TGTGCCAGCAGCTTGAATCAGCCCCAGCATTTT
TRBJ2-3	NA	14	TRBV7-2	NA	CASSRTRNTDTQYF	TGTGCCAGCAGCCGGACACGGAACACAGATACGCAGTATTTT
TRBJ2-1	NA	13	TRBV15	NA	CATSTRPDNEQFF	TGTGCCACCAGCACCCGGCCGGACAATGAGCAGTTCTTC
TRBJ1-5	NA	13	TRBV28	NA	CASSRGGNQPQHF	TGTGCCAGCAGTCGAGGGGGCAATCAGCCCCAGCATTTT
TRBJ2-1	NA	16	TRBV18	NA	CASSRITGAPPNEQFF	TGTGCCAGCTCACGAATTACTGGAGCCCCCCCGAATGAGCAGTTCTTC
TRBJ2-1	NA	15	TRBV11-2	NA	CASSLEAVGDNEQFF	TGTGCCAGCAGCTTAGAGGCGGTGGGGGACAATGAGCAGTTCTTC
TRBJ2-2	NA	13	TRBV19	NA	CASSITSPGELFF	TGTGCCAGTAGCATAACTAGCCCCGGGGAGCTGTTTTTT
TRBJ2-4	NA	18	TRBV7-8	NA	CASSLGIDGELSKNIQYF	TGTGCCAGCAGCTTAGGGATAGACGGGGAGCTGTCCAAAAACATTCAGTACTTC
TRBJ1-2	NA	16	TRBV5-4	NA	CASSPRAGGSDYGYTF	TGTGCCAGCAGCCCTCGGGCGGGGGGGTCGGACTATGGCTACACCTTC
TRBJ2-4	NA	17	TRBV18	NA	CASSPPRQELAKNIQYF	TGTGCCAGCTCACCACCGCGACAGGAGCTAGCCAAAAACATTCAGTACTTC
TRBJ2-5	TRBD1	15	TRBV27	NA	CASSLDRATTETQYF	TGTGCCAGCAGTTTAGACAGGGCAACAACGGAGACCCAGTACTTC
TRBJ1-5	NA	10	TRBV27	NA	CASSLQPQHF	TGTGCCAGCAGTTTACAGCCCCAGCATTTT
TRBJ2-2	TRBD2	14	TRBV10-3	NA	CAIRTSGSPGELFF	TGTGCCATCAGGACTAGCGGGAGTCCCGGGGAGCTGTTTTTT
TRBJ1-1	NA	14	TRBV25-1	NA	CASSEWWPNTEAFF	TGTGCCAGCAGTGAATGGTGGCCCAACACTGAAGCTTTCTTT
TRBJ2-4	NA	16	TRBV5-1	NA	CASSPVSRDIKNIQYF	TGCGCCAGCAGCCCTGTTTCACGGGACATAAAAAACATTCAGTACTTC
TRBJ1-4	TRBD1	18	TRBV15	NA	CATSRARQGAPTNEKLFF	TGTGCCACCAGCAGAGCCCGACAGGGGGCCCCAACTAATGAAAAACTGTTTTTT
TRBJ2-5	NA	14	TRBV6-5	NA	CASSYTHREETQYF	TGTGCCAGCAGTTACACCCACAGGGAAGAGACCCAGTACTTC
TRBJ2-5	NA	12	TRBV2	NA	CASSGAWETQYF	TGTGCCAGCAGTGGGGCATGGGAGACCCAGTACTTC
TRBJ2-5	NA	11	TRBV5-4	NA	CASSGLETQYF	TGTGCCAGCAGCGGTCTAGAGACCCAGTACTTC
TRBJ2-3	NA	13	TRBV6-1	once	CASRPGPTDTQYF	TGTGCCAGCCGACCGGGGCCCACAGATACGCAGTATTTT
TRBJ2-7	TRBD2	15	TRBV4-3	NA	CASSQASAGGHEQYF	TGCGCCAGCAGCCAAGCATCAGCGGGAGGGCACGAGCAGTACTTC
TRBJ1-2	TRBD1	18	TRBV28	NA	CASSIQKTTGGSNGGYTF	TGTGCCAGCAGCATCCAGAAAACGACAGGGGGTTCAAACGGGGGCTACACCTTC
TRBJ2-3	NA	15	TRBV19	NA	CASSIRYRGTDTQYF	TGTGCCAGTAGTATCAGGTACAGGGGCACAGATACGCAGTATTTT
TRBJ2-1	NA	19	TRBV4-2	NA	CASSQGIRARGGSYNEQFF	TGTGCCAGCAGCCAAGGGATCCGGGCGCGGGGCGGCTCCTACAATGAGCAGTTCTTC
TRBJ1-2	TRBD1	15	TRBV4-1	once	CASSQVIQGAHGYTF	TGCGCCAGCAGCCAGGTTATCCAGGGGGCGCATGGCTACACCTTC
TRBJ1-2	TRBD1	16	TRBV27	once	CASSTKRRGRIYGYTF	TGTGCCAGCAGTACAAAGAGGAGGGGGCGAATCTATGGCTACACCTTC
TRBJ2-1	NA	18	TRBV13	NA	CASSFGWYGGSRGNEQFF	TGTGCCAGCAGCTTTGGGTGGTATGGGGGTTCCAGGGGCAATGAGCAGTTCTTC
TRBJ2-7	NA	13	TRBV5-6	NA	CASSSQSRCEQYF	TGTGCCAGCAGCTCCCAATCCCGTTGCGAGCAGTACTTC
TRBJ1-4	TRBD1	20	TRBV14	once	CASSQDYRNRGIATNEKLFF	TGTGCCAGCAGCCAAGATTACCGAAACAGGGGTATTGCCACTAATGAAAAACTGTTTTTT
TRBJ2-3	TRBD2	19	TRBV28	NA	CASSCSGGMTSGCIDTQYF	TGTGCCAGCAGTTGTTCAGGGGGTATGACTAGCGGGTGTATAGATACGCAGTATTTT
TRBJ2-7	NA	14	TRBV5-1	NA	CASRRPGNPYEQYF	TGCGCCAGCAGACGTCCCGGAAACCCCTACGAGCAGTACTTC
TRBJ2-2	NA	15	TRBV28	NA	CASSYTTGWTGELFF	TGTGCCAGCAGCTATACCACAGGTTGGACCGGGGAGCTGTTTTTT
TRBJ2-1	TRBD2	21	TRBV5-1	NA	CASTPGLIAGEILGRYNEQFF	TGCGCCAGCACCCCCGGGCTAATAGCGGGAGAGATACTTGGACGGTACAATGAGCAGTTCTTC
TRBJ2-3	TRBD2	16	TRBV7-3	NA	CASSPRLAGGTDTQYF	TGTGCCAGCAGCCCACGGCTAGCGGGGGGCACAGATACGCAGTATTTT
TRBJ2-5	NA	11	TRBV30	NA	CAGGHQETQYF	TGTGCCGGGGGACATCAAGAGACCCAGTACTTC
TRBJ2-1	NA	13	TRBV7-9	NA	CASSFPRNNEQFF	TGTGCCAGCAGCTTTCCCCGGAACAATGAGCAGTTCTTC
TRBJ1-2	NA	13	TRBV5-6	NA	CASSLTGSYGYTF	TGTGCCAGCAGCTTGACAGGGAGCTATGGCTACACCTTC
TRBJ1-2	NA	18	TRBV7-9	NA	CASSLRFLGPQGDYGYTF	TGTGCCAGCAGCTTAAGGTTCTTAGGGCCACAGGGAGACTATGGCTACACCTTC
TRBJ1-5	NA	19	TRBV21-1	NA	CASSKEGDLGHPRKQPQHF	TGTGCCAGCAGCAAAGAAGGAGATTTGGGACATCCTCGCAAGCAGCCCCAGCATTTT
TRBJ2-1	TRBD2	18	TRBV5-3	NA	CARSGWTSGRDAYNEQFF	TGTGCCAGAAGCGGCTGGACTAGCGGGAGGGACGCCTACAATGAGCAGTTCTTC
TRBJ2-1	NA	16	TRBV15	NA	CATSRAQGGQRGEQFF	TGTGCCACCAGCAGAGCCCAGGGGGGCCAGAGGGGGGAGCAGTTCTTC
TRBJ2-7	NA	15	TRBV6-5	NA	CASSFLQGGTYEQYF	TGTGCCAGCAGTTTCTTACAGGGGGGGACCTACGAGCAGTACTTC
TRBJ2-3	TRBD2	17	TRBV5-6	NA	CASSLNNSGRSTDTQYF	TGTGCCAGCAGCTTGAATAATAGCGGGAGAAGCACAGATACGCAGTATTTT
TRBJ2-1	NA	15	TRBV7-9	NA	CASTGRPSSYNEQFF	TGTGCCAGCACCGGAAGGCCCAGCTCCTACAATGAGCAGTTCTTC
TRBJ1-5	NA	14	TRBV27	NA	CASSSETKGQPQHF	TGTGCCAGCAGTTCGGAGACGAAGGGGCAGCCCCAGCATTTT
TRBJ2-1	TRBD1	15	TRBV7-3	NA	CASSWGQRSYNEQFF	TGTGCCAGCAGCTGGGGACAGCGCTCCTACAATGAGCAGTTCTTC
TRBJ2-2	TRBD1	16	TRBV25-1	NA	CASSGTGTENTGELFF	TGTGCCAGCAGTGGGACCGGGACAGAAAACACCGGGGAGCTGTTTTTT
TRBJ1-4	NA	13	TRBV5-1	NA	CASSLEVEGKLFF	TGCGCCAGCAGCTTGGAAGTCGAGGGGAAACTGTTTTTT
TRBJ2-5	NA	13	TRBV11-2	NA	CASTGGREMTQYF	TGTGCCAGCACCGGGGGGCGGGAGATGACCCAGTACTTC
TRBJ2-1	NA	13	TRBV29-1	NA	CSVVDLPRPEQFF	TGCAGCGTTGTGGACCTCCCCCGCCCCGAGCAGTTCTTC
TRBJ1-2	NA	16	TRBV28	NA	CASSHSPDGRRYGYTF	TGTGCCAGCAGTCACTCCCCGGACGGCAGGCGTTATGGCTACACCTTC
TRBJ2-1	NA	15	TRBV10-3	NA	CATGQGGSSYNEQFF	TGTGCCACAGGCCAGGGCGGCAGCTCCTACAATGAGCAGTTCTTC
TRBJ1-5	NA	14	TRBV2	NA	CASTRQALNQPQHF	TGTGCCAGTACGCGACAGGCTCTCAATCAGCCCCAGCATTTT
TRBJ1-1	NA	16	TRBV18	once	CASSPRQAPMNTEAFF	TGTGCCAGCTCACCGAGGCAGGCCCCTATGAACACTGAAGCTTTCTTT
TRBJ1-1	NA	11	TRBV10-3	NA	CAIRGGQEAFF	TGTGCCATCAGGGGAGGACAGGAAGCTTTCTTT
TRBJ2-4	TRBD2	13	TRBV13	once	CASSLRGMVIQYF	TGTGCCAGCAGCTTGCGGGGGATGGTCATTCAGTACTTC
TRBJ2-7	NA	14	TRBV7-9	NA	CASSLGGPPYEQYF	TGTGCCAGCAGCTTAGGGGGACCTCCCTACGAGCAGTACTTC
TRBJ2-1	TRBD2	17	TRBV28	NA	CASSPLIRREGRNEQFF	TGTGCCAGCAGTCCCCTAATCAGGCGGGAGGGCCGGAATGAGCAGTTCTTC
TRBJ2-7	NA	15	TRBV15	NA	CATSREGQRAYEQYF	TGTGCCACCAGCAGAGAAGGACAGAGGGCCTACGAGCAGTACTTC